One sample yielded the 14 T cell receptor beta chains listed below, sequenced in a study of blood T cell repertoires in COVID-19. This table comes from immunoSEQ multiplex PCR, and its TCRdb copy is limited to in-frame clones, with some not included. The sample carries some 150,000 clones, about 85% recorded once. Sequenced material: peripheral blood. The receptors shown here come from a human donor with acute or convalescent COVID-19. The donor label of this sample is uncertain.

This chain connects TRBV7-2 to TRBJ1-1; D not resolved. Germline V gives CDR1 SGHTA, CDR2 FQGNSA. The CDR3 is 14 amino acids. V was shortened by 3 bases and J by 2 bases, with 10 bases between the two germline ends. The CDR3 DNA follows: TGTGCCAGCAGCTTGGGCCAGGCAAACACTGAAGCTTTCTTT. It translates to CASSLGQANTEAFF.

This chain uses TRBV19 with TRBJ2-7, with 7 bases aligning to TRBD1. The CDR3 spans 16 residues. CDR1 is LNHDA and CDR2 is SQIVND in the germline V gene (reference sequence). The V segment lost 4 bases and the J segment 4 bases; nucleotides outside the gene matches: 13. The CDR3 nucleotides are TGTGCCAGTAGTAGGACCCCTCCGGGACAGAAGTACGAGCAGTACTTC. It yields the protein CASSRTPPGQKYEQYF.

DNA of the CDR3: TGTGCCACCAGTGATGCTCGGGACAGGGTCTACGAGCAGTACTTC. It encodes CATSDARDRVYEQYF. The chain uses TRBV24-1 and TRBJ2-7; 9 bases line up with TRBD1. The germline gives CDR1 KGHDR, CDR2 SFDVKD. V lost 3 bases, J lost 3 bases, and 5 bases stayed unmatched. The length of the CDR3 is 15 residues.

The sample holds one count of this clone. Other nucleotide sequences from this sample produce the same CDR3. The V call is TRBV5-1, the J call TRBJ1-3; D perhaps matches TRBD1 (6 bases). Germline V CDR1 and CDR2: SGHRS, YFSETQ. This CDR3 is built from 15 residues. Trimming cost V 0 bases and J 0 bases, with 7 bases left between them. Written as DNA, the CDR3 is TGCGCCAGCAGCTTGGCAGGGGACTCTGGAAACACCATATATTTT. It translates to CASSLAGDSGNTIYF.

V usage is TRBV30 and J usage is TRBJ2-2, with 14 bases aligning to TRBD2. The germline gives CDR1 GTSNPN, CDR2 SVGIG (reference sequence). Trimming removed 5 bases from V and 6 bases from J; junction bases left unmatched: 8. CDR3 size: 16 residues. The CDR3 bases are TGTGCCTGGCCCCCCTCGACTAGCGGGAGGGCCGGGGAGCTGTTTTTT. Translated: CAWPPSTSGRAGELFF.

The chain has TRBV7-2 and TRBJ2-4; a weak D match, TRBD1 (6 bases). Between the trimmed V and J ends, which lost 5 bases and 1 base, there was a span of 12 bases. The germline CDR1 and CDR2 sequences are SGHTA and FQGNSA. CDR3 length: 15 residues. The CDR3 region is CASSPGGGAKNIQYF. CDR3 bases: TGTGCCAGCAGCCCTGGGGGCGGGGCCAAAAACATTCAGTACTTC.

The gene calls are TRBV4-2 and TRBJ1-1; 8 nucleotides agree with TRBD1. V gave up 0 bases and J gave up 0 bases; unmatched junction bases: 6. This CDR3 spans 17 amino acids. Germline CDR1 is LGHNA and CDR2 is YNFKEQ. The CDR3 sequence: CASSQDGQGGLNTEAFF. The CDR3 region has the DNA TGTGCCAGCAGCCAAGATGGACAGGGCGGACTGAACACTGAAGCTTTCTTT.

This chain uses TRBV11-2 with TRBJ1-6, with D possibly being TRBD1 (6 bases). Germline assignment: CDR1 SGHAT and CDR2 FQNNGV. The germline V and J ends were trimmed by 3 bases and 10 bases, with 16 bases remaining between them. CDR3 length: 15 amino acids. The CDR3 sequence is CASSLELRGTSPLHF. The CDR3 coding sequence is TGTGCCAGCAGCTTGGAACTAAGGGGGACCTCACCCCTCCACTTT. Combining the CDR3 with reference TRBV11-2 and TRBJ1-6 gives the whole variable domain EAGVAQSPRYKIIEKRQSVAFWCNPISGHATLYWYQQILGQGPKLLIQFQNNGVVDDSQLPKDRFSAERLKGVDSTLKIQPAKLEDSAVYLCASSLELRGTSPLHFGNGTRLTVT.

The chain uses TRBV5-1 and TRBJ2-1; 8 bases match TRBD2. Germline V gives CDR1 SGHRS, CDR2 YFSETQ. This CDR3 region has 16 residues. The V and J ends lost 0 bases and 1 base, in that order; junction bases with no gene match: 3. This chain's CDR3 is CASSLASGLSYNEQFF. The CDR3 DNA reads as TGCGCCAGCAGCTTGGCTAGCGGGTTATCCTACAATGAGCAGTTCTTC.

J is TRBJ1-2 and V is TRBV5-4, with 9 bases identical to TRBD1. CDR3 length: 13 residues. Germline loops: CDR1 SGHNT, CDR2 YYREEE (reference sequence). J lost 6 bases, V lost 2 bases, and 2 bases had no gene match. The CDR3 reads CASSFDRGDGYTF. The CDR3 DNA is TGTGCCAGCAGCTTCGACAGGGGGGATGGCTACACCTTC.

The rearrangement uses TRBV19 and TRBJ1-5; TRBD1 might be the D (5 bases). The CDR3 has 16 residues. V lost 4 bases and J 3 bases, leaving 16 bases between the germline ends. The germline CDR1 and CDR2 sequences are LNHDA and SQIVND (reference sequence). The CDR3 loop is CASSTGGWADNQPQHF. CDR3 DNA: TGTGCCAGTAGTACCGGGGGTTGGGCAGACAATCAGCCCCAGCATTTT.

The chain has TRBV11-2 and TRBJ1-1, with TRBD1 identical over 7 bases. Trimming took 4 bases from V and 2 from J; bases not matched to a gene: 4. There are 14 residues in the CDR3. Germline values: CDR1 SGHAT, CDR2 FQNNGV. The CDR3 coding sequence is TGTGCCAGCAGCTGGACAGGCGTCAACACTGAAGCTTTCTTT. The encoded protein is CASSWTGVNTEAFF.

As DNA, the CDR3 is TGTGCCAGCAGTACGGGACAGGGGGCGAGGAACACTGAAGCTTTCTTT. This codes for CASSTGQGARNTEAFF. V and J are TRBV6-2 or TRBV6-3 and TRBJ1-1; 12 positions match TRBD1. The CDR3 has 16 residues. With 5 bases clipped from V and 1 base from J, the junction kept 5 bases outside the gene matches. From germline, CDR1 is MNHEY and CDR2 SVGEGT.

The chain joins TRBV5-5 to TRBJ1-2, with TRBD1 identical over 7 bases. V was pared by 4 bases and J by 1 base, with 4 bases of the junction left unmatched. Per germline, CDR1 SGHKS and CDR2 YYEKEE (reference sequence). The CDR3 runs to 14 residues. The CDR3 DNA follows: TGTGCCAGCAGCGGCAACAGGGGTAACTATGGCTACACCTTC. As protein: CASSGNRGNYGYTF.